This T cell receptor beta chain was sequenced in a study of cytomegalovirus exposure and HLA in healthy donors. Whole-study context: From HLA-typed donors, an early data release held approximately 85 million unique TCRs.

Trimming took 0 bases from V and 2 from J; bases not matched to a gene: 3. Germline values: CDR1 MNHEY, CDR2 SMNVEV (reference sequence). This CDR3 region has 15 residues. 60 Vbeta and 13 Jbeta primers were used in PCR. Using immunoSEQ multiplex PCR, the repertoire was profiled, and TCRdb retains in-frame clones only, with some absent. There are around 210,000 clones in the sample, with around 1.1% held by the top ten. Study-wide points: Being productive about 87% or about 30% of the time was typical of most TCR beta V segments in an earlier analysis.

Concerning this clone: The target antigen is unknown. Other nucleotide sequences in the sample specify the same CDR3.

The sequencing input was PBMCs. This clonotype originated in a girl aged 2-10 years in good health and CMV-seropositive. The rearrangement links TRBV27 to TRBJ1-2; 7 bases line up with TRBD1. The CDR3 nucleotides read TGTGCCAGCAGTTTATCGGCAGGGGGGAACTATGGCTACACCTTC. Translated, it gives CASSLSAGGNYGYTF.